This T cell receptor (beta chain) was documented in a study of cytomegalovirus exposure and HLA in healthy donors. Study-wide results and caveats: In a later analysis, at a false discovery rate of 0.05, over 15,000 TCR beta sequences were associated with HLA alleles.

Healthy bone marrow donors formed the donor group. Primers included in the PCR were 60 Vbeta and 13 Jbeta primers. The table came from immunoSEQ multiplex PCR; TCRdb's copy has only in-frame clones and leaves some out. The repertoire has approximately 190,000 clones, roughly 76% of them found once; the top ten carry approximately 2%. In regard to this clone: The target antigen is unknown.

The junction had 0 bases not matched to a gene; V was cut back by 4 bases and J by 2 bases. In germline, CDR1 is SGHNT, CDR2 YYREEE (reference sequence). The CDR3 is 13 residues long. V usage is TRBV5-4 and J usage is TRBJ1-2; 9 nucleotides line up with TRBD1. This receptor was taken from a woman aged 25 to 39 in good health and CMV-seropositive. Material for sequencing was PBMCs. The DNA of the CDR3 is TGTGCCAGCAGCGGACAGGGGAACTATGGCTACACCTTC. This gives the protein CASSGQGNYGYTF.